This passage covers 27 T cell receptor beta chains from one sample sequenced in a study of T-cell memory formation after mild COVID-19. TCRdb re-analysed the 5' RACE reads in MiXCR, keeping a single row per CDR3 protein. The table records a few hundred thousand distinct CDR3 sequences, around 27% of them present only once. Specimen: PBMCs or a T cell subset sorted from them (not recorded which). The receptors originated from an adult woman who had mild COVID-19 (a few samples of this study predate the infection). Cell type and time point are not known.

The chain carries TRBV12-3 or TRBV12-4 and TRBJ1-2; 7 bases are shared with TRBD1. After removal of 0 bases from V and 0 bases from J, the junction contained 10 bases not matched to a gene. This CDR3 comprises 18 residues. The DNA for the CDR3 is TGTGCCAGCAGTTTAGCACCGGGACAGCTAACTTCTAACTATGGCTACACCTTC. This translates into CASSLAPGQLTSNYGYTF.

The table lists this clonotype with a few counts. The chain links TRBV5-5 to TRBJ1-1; TRBD1 matches at 7 bases. V dropped 4 bases and J dropped 1; count of bases not matched to a gene: 4. Per the germline V gene, CDR1 is SGHKS and CDR2 is YYEKEE (reference sequence). The CDR3 is 14 amino acids. The CDR3 DNA sequence: TGTGCCAGCAGCCGGACAGGCTCGAACACTGAAGCTTTCTTT. It yields the protein CASSRTGSNTEAFF.

This chain links TRBV5-6 with TRBJ2-7; D ambiguous. This CDR3 region has 15 residues. In germline, CDR1 is SGHDT, CDR2 YYEEEE. V shed 2 bases and J shed 0 bases, with 12 bases lying between them. The DNA of the CDR3 is TGTGCCAGCAGCTTCGGAGTAAAGAGCTCCTACGAGCAGTACTTC. Its protein is CASSFGVKSSYEQYF.

In its sample, this clonotype was seen a few times. The chain couples TRBV12-3 or TRBV12-4 to TRBJ2-5, with D unclear. The germline V and J ends were trimmed by 6 bases and 5 bases, with 16 bases remaining between them. The CDR3 totals 14 residues. The CDR3 spells CASSWTSYTETQYF. Here the CDR3 DNA reads TGTGCCAGCAGCTGGACGTCTTACACGGAGACCCAGTACTTC.

This clonotype has just a few counts. The rearrangement links TRBV19 to TRBJ2-7, with 9 bases aligning to TRBD1. The CDR3 is made up of 15 amino acids. The germline V gene has CDR1 LNHDA and CDR2 SQIVND (reference sequence). V dropped 5 bases and J dropped 2; count of bases not matched to a gene: 7. The CDR3 DNA follows: TGTGCCAGTAGTCAAGGACAGGGGAAGGCCTACGAGCAGTACTTC. This gives the protein CASSQGQGKAYEQYF.

The chain carries TRBV24-1 and TRBJ2-1; 11 nucleotides agree with TRBD2. The CDR3 covers 16 residues. V lost 2 bases, J lost 10 bases, and 9 bases stayed unmatched. Germline V gene data show CDR1 as KGHDR and CDR2 as SFDVKD. The chain's CDR3 is CATSDSSLAGGVEQFF. CDR3 in DNA: TGTGCCACCAGTGATTCTTCGCTAGCGGGAGGAGTAGAGCAGTTCTTC.

This clonotype occurred once. This chain uses TRBV28 with TRBJ2-5, with D perhaps TRBD1 (6 bases). V lost 1 base to trimming and J lost 5 bases, with 11 bases between them. The CDR3 totals 14 residues. CDR1 is MDHEN and CDR2 is SYDVKM in the germline V gene. The DNA for the CDR3 is TGTGCCAGCAGTTTATACGGACAGTGGGAGACCCAGTACTTC. Its protein product is CASSLYGQWETQYF.

This clonotype was counted a few times. Sequence at one end of the junction differs from germline and may be a read error. V is TRBV7-2 and J is TRBJ1-2, with 7 bases lining up with TRBD1. The CDR3 is made up of 13 amino acids. Germline V CDR1 and CDR2: SGHTA, FQGNSA. CDR3 DNA sequence: TGTGCCAGCAGCACCTCGACGCCAAAACAGGGGTACTTC. This translates into CASSTSTPKQGYF.

V and J are TRBV20-1 and TRBJ2-3, with 8 nucleotides matching TRBD1. CDR3 length: 16 amino acids. Losses at the gene ends were 1 base for V and 0 bases for J; bases not matched to a gene: 6. The germline V gene encodes CDR1 DFQATT and CDR2 SNEGSKA (reference sequence). CDR3 in amino acids: CSARGDRRASTDTQYF. For the CDR3, the DNA is TGCAGTGCTAGAGGGGACAGGCGAGCTAGCACAGATACGCAGTATTTT.

The chain uses TRBV29-1 and TRBJ1-1; no clear D gene. The CDR3 has 13 amino acids. V lost 0 bases to trimming and J lost 1 base, with 6 bases between them. Germline CDR1 SQVTM, CDR2 ANQGSEA. The CDR3 bases are TGCAGCGTTGAAGAGGGCCAGAACACTGAAGCTTTCTTT. It codes for CSVEEGQNTEAFF.

This chain connects TRBV6-6 to TRBJ1-1, with no clear D. There are 15 residues in the CDR3. V gave up 7 bases and J gave up 7 bases, with 22 bases separating them. Germline V gene data show CDR1 as MNHNY and CDR2 as SVGAGI (reference sequence). The CDR3 DNA reads TGTGCCAGCACATCCGACGTAGGGCGGAAAAATGAAGCTTTCTTT. This sequence encodes CASTSDVGRKNEAFF.

The J gene is TRBJ2-5, the V gene TRBV20-1, with D possibly being TRBD2 (5 bases). Trimming pared 6 bases from V and 1 base from J, leaving 9 bases between. The CDR3 sequence is 12 residues long. CDR1 DFQATT and CDR2 SNEGSKA come from the germline V gene (reference sequence). The CDR3 nucleotides read TGCAGTGCGCTCAGCGGCCAAGAGACCCAGTACTTC. Encoded protein: CSALSGQETQYF.

The chain uses TRBV7-2 and TRBJ1-2; D uncertain. This CDR3 is 13 amino acids long. Germline loops: CDR1 SGHTA, CDR2 FQGNSA. Trimming stripped 1 base from V and 4 bases from J, with 7 bases between. The CDR3 nucleotides are TGTGCCAGCAGCTTAGGGTCCCTCTATGGCTACACCTTC. Its translation is CASSLGSLYGYTF. Variable domain in full (rest from reference TRBV7-2 and TRBJ1-2): GAGVSQSPSNKVTEKGKDVELRCDPISGHTALYWYRQSLGQGLEFLIYFQGNSAPDKSGLPSDRFSAERTGGSVSTLTIQRTQQEDSAVYLCASSLGSLYGYTFGSGTRLTVV.

This clonotype was detected only a few times. The chain has TRBV7-9 and TRBJ2-4; weak D call: TRBD2 (6 bases). Looked up from germline, CDR1 is SEHNR and CDR2 is FQNEAQ (reference sequence). V was clipped by 7 bases and J by 0 bases, with 10 bases between them. The CDR3 has 14 residues. The CDR3 DNA reads as TGTGCCAGCACCGCAGCGGGAGCCAAAAACATTCAGTACTTC. It encodes CASTAAGAKNIQYF.

The table lists this clonotype with a few counts. This chain links TRBV29-1 with TRBJ2-3; TRBD2 matches at 7 bases. The germline gives CDR1 SQVTM, CDR2 ANQGSEA. V gave up 4 bases and J gave up 3 bases; unmatched junction bases: 10. This CDR3 region has 15 residues. The CDR3 is CSVGVREFGTDTQYF. As DNA, the CDR3 is TGCAGCGTTGGCGTGCGGGAGTTTGGTACAGATACGCAGTATTTT.

This clonotype has just one count. The CDR3 loop is CASSSPEVGYGYTF. Here the CDR3 DNA reads TGTGCCAGCAGCAGTCCAGAGGTGGGGTATGGCTACACCTTC. The V call is TRBV4-2, the J call TRBJ1-2, with D uncertain. The V and J ends lost 5 bases and 5 bases respectively, with 15 bases between them. The CDR3 runs to 14 residues. Germline CDR1 LGHNA, CDR2 YNFKEQ.

There are a few counts of this clonotype. V and J are TRBV5-1 and TRBJ1-1; a weak D match, TRBD1 (5 bases). This CDR3 spans 15 amino acids. CDR1 and CDR2 from the germline V gene are SGHRS and YFSETQ. Trimming took 4 bases from V and 1 from J, leaving 14 bases between them. The CDR3 bases are TGCGCCAGCAGCACTCCGGGACGGGAGAACACTGAAGCTTTCTTT. Translating gives CASSTPGRENTEAFF.

In DNA form, the CDR3 reads TGTGCCACCAGTGATTTGGGTACAGATGAGAATGGCTACACCTTC. Translating gives CATSDLGTDENGYTF. The chain has TRBV24-1 and TRBJ1-2; D is undetermined. The CDR3 sequence is 15 residues long. V lost 0 bases and J lost 6, with 13 bases in between. Germline CDR1 and CDR2: KGHDR and SFDVKD.

This clonotype appeared a few times. The chain joins TRBV12-3 or TRBV12-4 to TRBJ1-6, with 7 bases aligning to TRBD1. J lost 5 bases, V lost 9 bases, and 16 bases had no gene match. This CDR3 region has 17 residues. The CDR3 DNA sequence: TGTGCCAGTGGTTCTTTGTTCGGGGACAGCCATAATTCACCCCTCCACTTT. It codes for CASGSLFGDSHNSPLHF.

This chain uses TRBV15 with TRBJ1-4; D gene uncertain. The CDR3 extends over 14 amino acids. V lost 0 bases, J lost 5 bases, and 7 bases lay in between. CDR1 is LNHNV, CDR2 YYDKDF, per germline (reference sequence). The CDR3 region has the DNA TGTGCCACCAGCAGAGATCATACCAATGAAAAACTGTTTTTT. Translating gives CATSRDHTNEKLFF. The whole variable domain, filled in from reference TRBV15 and TRBJ1-4, reads DAMVIQNPRYQVTQFGKPVTLSCSQTLNHNVMYWYQQKSSQAPKLLFHYYDKDFNNEADTPDNFQSRRPNTSFCFLDIRSPGLGDTAMYLCATSRDHTNEKLFFGSGTQLSVL.

This clonotype was counted between two and nine times. The chain employs TRBV12-3 or TRBV12-4 and TRBJ1-5; maybe TRBD1 (6 bases). V lost 3 bases and J lost 2, with 8 bases in between. CDR3 length: 14 amino acids. The DNA for the CDR3 is TGTGCCAGCAGTTTTAAGGGGGGCAATCAGCCCCAGCATTTT. Translation gives CASSFKGGNQPQHF.

V gene TRBV2 combines with J gene TRBJ2-3, with D perhaps given as TRBD1 or TRBD2 (7 bases each). With 8 bases removed from V and 5 bases from J, the gap between germline ends came to 20 bases. The CDR3 is made up of 15 amino acids. Germline-derived CDR1 and CDR2 are SNHLY and FYNNEI. The CDR3 coding sequence is TGTGCCAGCTCAAAGCCCAGGGGGGGGAAAGATACGCAGTATTTT. Translation gives CASSKPRGGKDTQYF.

The chain employs TRBV18 and TRBJ1-1, with no clear D. Germline V CDR1 and CDR2: KGHSH, LQKENI. This CDR3 contains 13 residues. Trimming took 4 bases from V and 3 from J, leaving 9 bases between them. In nucleotides, the CDR3 is TGTGCCAGCTCACAGGGAGTAGACACTGAAGCTTTCTTT. It yields the protein CASSQGVDTEAFF.

The V and J genes are TRBV5-1 and TRBJ2-1, with D possibly TRBD2 on 6 matching bases. The V gene lost 1 base and the J gene lost 9 bases, with 20 bases spanning the gap. CDR3 size: 16 residues. Germline CDR1 SGHRS, CDR2 YFSETQ. CDR3 in amino acids: CASSLPSAGPNLEQFF. Written as DNA, the CDR3 is TGCGCCAGCAGCTTGCCCTCGGCGGGGCCCAACCTTGAGCAGTTCTTC.

The chain is built from TRBV2 and TRBJ1-5; the D is unclear. This CDR3 is built from 14 residues. Trimming left V 2 bases short and J 2 bases short, with 7 bases between. CDR1 and CDR2 from the germline V gene are SNHLY and FYNNEI. CDR3 nucleotide sequence: TGTGCCAGCAGTGAATGGTCAGGCAATCAGCCCCAGCATTTT. Translation: CASSEWSGNQPQHF.

This clonotype has a handful of counts. The chain employs TRBV6-4 and TRBJ1-6, with no clear D. Per germline, CDR1 MRHNA and CDR2 SNTAGT. The V and J ends lost 2 bases and 6 bases respectively, with 14 bases between them. This CDR3 contains 16 residues. The CDR3 spells CASSDGSTGSNSPLHF. The CDR3 region has the DNA TGTGCCAGCAGTGACGGGTCCACGGGAAGTAATTCACCCCTCCACTTT.

The V gene is TRBV3-1, the J gene TRBJ2-5, with a tentative D call TRBD2 (6 bases). Trimming cost V 1 base and J 5 bases, with 14 bases left between them. The germline CDR1 and CDR2 sequences are LGHDT and YNNKEL (reference sequence). This CDR3 contains 15 residues. The DNA for the CDR3 is TGTGCCAGCAGCCAAGGGGTAGCGGCGCGGGAGACCCAGTACTTC. Protein product: CASSQGVAARETQYF.